This TCR beta chain was identified in a study of graft-versus-host responses after intestinal transplantation. Study context: Multivisceral, liver-intestinal, or isolated intestinal transplants were given to recipients. Anti-thymocyte globulin was used for induction in all recipients, who then took tacrolimus and steroids for approximately 3 years.

The table came from immunoSEQ multiplex PCR; TCRdb's copy has only in-frame clones and leaves some out. The sample shows approximately 92,000 clones, 90% to 95% of them seen only once. J lost 0 bases, V lost 9 bases, and 8 bases had no gene match. Germline lookup yields CDR1 MNHNS and CDR2 SASEGT. This CDR3 region has 15 residues. Study-level points and caveats: Recipient marrow contained GvH clones, some of which appeared first in ileum or blood. Peak GvH clone levels in circulation were associated with early post-transplant HvG declines.

With respect to this clone: What it binds is unknown.

The V call is TRBV6-1, the J call TRBJ1-5; 7 bases map to TRBD1. This sequence originates from a human donor who received an intestinal transplant. The sample consisted of unstimulated CD8+ T cells sorted from spleen or lymph node cells, taken before intestinal transplant. Here the CDR3 reads CASQGGGISNQPQHF. CDR3 DNA sequence: TGTGCCAGTCAAGGGGGCGGGATTAGCAATCAGCCCCAGCATTTT.